The source of this T cell receptor beta chain is a study of Graves' ophthalmopathy and Graves' hyperthyroidism. The TCR beta CDR3 regions underwent amplification from RNA transcripts. RT-PCR in the first round used HTBI primers; a second-round multiplex PCR followed. TCRdb processed the multiplex PCR reads anew with MiXCR; each CDR3 protein has one entry. The table has some 240,000 distinct CDR3 sequences, around 45% seen once; the top ten hold roughly 50%. The CDR3 length is 14 residues. Trimming took 0 bases from V and 5 from J, leaving 11 bases between them. This chain connects TRBV5-7 to TRBJ1-2, with D hard to call. TRBV5-7 is placed among ORFs of uncertain function. The source is an adult man with Graves' ophthalmopathy. Sequencing input: peripheral blood. Here the CDR3 DNA reads TGTGCCAGCAGCTTGGGTGGGATATCGTATGGCTACACCTTC. Translating gives CASSLGGISYGYTF.